The present entry profiles one T cell receptor (beta chain) with its context. Its antigen is still unknown. The CDR3 extends over 16 amino acids. V was trimmed by 0 bases and J by 4 bases, leaving 15 bases between them. The germline V gene has CDR1 SGHNT and CDR2 YENEEA. This entry is derived from a study of T cells in localized non-small cell lung cancer. Study results and caveats: Uninvolved adjacent lung had more T cell clonality than any other tissue, topping tumor. Heterogeneity within the tumor remains possible, as just one region underwent sequencing. Paired adjacent lung recovered a median roughly 60 of the top 100 tumor clones. Among blood samples, higher T cell density accompanied longer overall survival.

TCRdb's copy holds only in-frame clones and misses some; the assay was immunoSEQ multiplex PCR. In the table there are more than 20,000 clones, approximately 86% of which are singletons. The rearrangement joins TRBV11-3 to TRBJ1-1; a possible D gene is TRBD1 (5 bases). The sample here was peripheral blood, taken before any cancer treatment. The sequence derives from a female donor over 55 with stage I lung adenocarcinoma. CDR3: CASSLEGRGSATEAFF. The CDR3 nucleotides read TGTGCCAGCAGCTTAGAGGGGCGGGGCTCCGCCACTGAAGCTTTCTTT.